Each of the 17 T cell receptor beta chains below was sequenced from the same sample in a study of blood T cell repertoires in COVID-19. Repertoires were generated with immunoSEQ multiplex PCR, while TCRdb's copy carries only in-frame clones and drops some. Here the sample spans 210,000 or so clones, approximately 80% being singletons. The sequenced sample was peripheral blood. The source of these receptors is a woman aged 80 or over with acute or convalescent COVID-19.

V is TRBV6-2 or TRBV6-3 and J is TRBJ1-2; possibly TRBD1 for D (6 bases). V was cut by 6 bases and J by 6 bases, with 17 bases left in between. Germline CDR1 MNHEY, CDR2 SVGEGT. There are 14 residues in the CDR3. The CDR3 DNA reads as TGTGCCAGCAGCAGAGGACAGCTTTCGGATGGCTACACCTTC. Translating it yields CASSRGQLSDGYTF.

V usage is TRBV5-4 and J usage is TRBJ2-1, with 12 nucleotides matching TRBD2. Unmatched junction bases numbered 7, after V lost 0 bases and J lost 0 bases. Germline V gene lookup returns CDR1 SGHNT and CDR2 YYREEE (reference sequence). This CDR3 has 19 amino acids. In nucleotides, the CDR3 is TGTGCCAGCAGCTTGGGGTCTAGCGGGGGGGAAGGCTCCTACAATGAGCAGTTCTTC. Protein sequence: CASSLGSSGGEGSYNEQFF.

The chain carries TRBV5-4 and TRBJ2-2; 7 bases line up with TRBD1. Germline CDR1 is SGHNT and CDR2 is YYREEE (reference sequence). The CDR3 loop spans 14 amino acids. V shed 3 bases, J shed 5 bases, and the junction held 4 bases outside the gene matches. CDR3 sequence reads: CASSWETGTGELFF. For the CDR3, the DNA is TGTGCCAGCAGCTGGGAGACAGGGACCGGGGAGCTGTTTTTT.

The chain combines TRBV6-5 with TRBJ1-3; a weak D match, TRBD1 (5 bases). Trimming left V 2 bases short and J 6 bases short, with 14 bases between. The CDR3 has 15 residues. The germline V gene has CDR1 MNHEY and CDR2 SVGAGI. CDR3 nucleotide sequence: TGTGCCAGCAGTTACACCGCAGGGCGGGAAAACACCATATATTTT. Translated: CASSYTAGRENTIYF.

This clone was seen once. V gene TRBV3-1 (or the pseudogene TRBV3-2) combines with J gene TRBJ1-5; 10 nucleotides line up with TRBD1. Germline V gene lookup returns CDR1 LGHDT and CDR2 YNNKEL (reference sequence). This CDR3 is 15 amino acids long. Unmatched junction bases numbered 2, after V lost 4 bases and J lost 2 bases. The DNA of the CDR3 is TGTGCCAGCAGCCCGGGGACAGGGGGCAATCAGCCCCAGCATTTT. This encodes CASSPGTGGNQPQHF.

The chain joins TRBV7-9 to TRBJ2-4; D is perhaps TRBD2 (7 bases). Trimming took 0 bases from V and 2 from J, leaving 11 bases between them. The CDR3 length is 16 residues. CDR1 and CDR2 from the germline V gene are SEHNR and FQNEAQ (reference sequence). DNA for the CDR3: TGTGCCAGCAGCTTAGCCGGGGGGCCCACCAAAAACATTCAGTACTTC. Amino acids: CASSLAGGPTKNIQYF.

This clone was picked up a small number of times. The V gene is TRBV7-3, the J gene TRBJ2-5, with D possibly TRBD2 on 5 matching bases. CDR1 SGHTA and CDR2 FQGTGA come from the germline V gene. There are 15 residues in the CDR3. Trimming removed 2 bases from V and 4 bases from J, with 14 bases in between. The CDR3 loop reads CASSLGLGSGETQYF. The DNA for the CDR3 is TGTGCCAGCAGCTTAGGACTGGGGTCAGGAGAGACCCAGTACTTC. Drawing the rest from reference TRBV7-3 and TRBJ2-5, the complete variable domain is GAGVSQTPSNKVTEKGKYVELRCDPISGHTALYWYRQSLGQGPEFLIYFQGTGAADDSGLPNDRFFAVRPEGSVSTLKIQRTERGDSAVYLCASSLGLGSGETQYFGPGTRLLVL.

This clone has only one observation. This sequence joins TRBV7-2 and TRBJ2-1; D possibly corresponds to TRBD2 (5 bases). Germline values: CDR1 SGHTA, CDR2 FQGNSA. This CDR3 region has 14 residues. The ends were cut back, 5 bases at V and 3 bases at J, with 11 bases in the middle. In nucleotides, the CDR3 is TGTGCCAGCAGCCACCAGCGGAGCTACAATGAGCAGTTCTTC. Amino acids: CASSHQRSYNEQFF.

The chain is built from TRBV28 and TRBJ1-4; TRBD1 agrees at 9 bases. The trim removed 8 bases at V and 9 bases at J, leaving 4 bases unmatched. CDR3 size: 12 residues. CDR1 and CDR2 from the germline V gene are MDHEN and SYDVKM. CDR3 in amino acids: CASGDRAKKLFF. CDR3 DNA: TGTGCCAGCGGGGACAGGGCTAAAAAACTGTTTTTT.

The V and J genes are TRBV7-8 and TRBJ1-2; maybe TRBD1 (5 bases). CDR1 is SGHVS, CDR2 FQNEAQ, per germline. The CDR3 spans 14 residues. The V end was cut by 0 bases, the J end by 1 base, with 6 bases between. This chain's CDR3 is CASSLAGGNYGYTF. The CDR3 DNA is TGTGCCAGCAGCTTAGCCGGGGGTAACTATGGCTACACCTTC.

This clone has a single count. The J gene is TRBJ1-6, the V gene TRBV6-2 or TRBV6-3; possible D gene TRBD1, 5 bases. Deletions cut 4 bases from V and 7 bases from J, with 14 bases between. Germline CDR1 and CDR2: MNHEY and SVGEGT. There are 15 residues in the CDR3. This chain's CDR3 is CASSSPRQRNSPLHF. Written as DNA, the CDR3 is TGTGCCAGCAGTTCCCCGAGACAGCGAAATTCACCCCTCCACTTT.

The chain recombines TRBV19 with TRBJ1-1; 11 nucleotides align to TRBD1. Unmatched junction bases numbered 3, after V lost 4 bases and J lost 5 bases. The germline V gene has CDR1 LNHDA and CDR2 SQIVND (reference sequence). This CDR3 comprises 14 residues. For the CDR3, the DNA is TGTGCCAGTAGTAGGGGGGACAGGGGGACTGAAGCTTTCTTT. This translates into CASSRGDRGTEAFF.

V is TRBV7-2 and J is TRBJ1-5; D is undetermined. Germline assignment: CDR1 SGHTA and CDR2 FQGNSA. This CDR3 spans 13 amino acids. Between the trimmed V and J ends, which lost 4 bases and 2 bases, there was a span of 6 bases. For the CDR3, the DNA is TGTGCCAGCAGCTATAGTCGCAATCAGCCCCAGCATTTT. It is translated as CASSYSRNQPQHF.

This clone has just one count. The chain joins TRBV3-1 (or the pseudogene TRBV3-2) to TRBJ2-1, with D hard to call. The CDR3 sequence is 14 residues long. The germline CDR1 and CDR2 sequences are LGHDT and YNNKEL (reference sequence). Trimming removed 0 bases at V and 0 bases at J, with 3 bases between. CDR3 residues: CASSQDHSYNEQFF. The DNA of the CDR3 is TGTGCCAGCAGCCAAGACCACTCCTACAATGAGCAGTTCTTC.

The chain combines TRBV11-2 with TRBJ2-7, with D perhaps TRBD2 (5 bases). The germline V gene has CDR1 SGHAT and CDR2 FQNNGV. Between the trimmed V and J ends, which lost 4 bases and 7 bases, there was a span of 8 bases. This CDR3 has 11 amino acids. CDR3 bases: TGTGCCAGCAGCTCGACGGGAGAGCAGTACTTC. Protein: CASSSTGEQYF. The variable domain in full, completed from reference TRBV11-2 and TRBJ2-7, reads EAGVAQSPRYKIIEKRQSVAFWCNPISGHATLYWYQQILGQGPKLLIQFQNNGVVDDSQLPKDRFSAERLKGVDSTLKIQPAKLEDSAVYLCASSSTGEQYFGPGTRLTVT.

The rearrangement uses TRBV11-1 and TRBJ1-1; the D gene is possibly TRBD1 (5 bases). The CDR3 consists of 14 residues. V lost 1 base and J lost 1, with 7 bases in between. Germline assignment: CDR1 SGHAT and CDR2 FQDESV (reference sequence). The CDR3 protein is CASSLGRENTEAFF. CDR3 bases: TGTGCCAGCAGCTTAGGCAGGGAGAACACTGAAGCTTTCTTT.

This clone was recorded only once. The chain recombines TRBV4-3 with TRBJ2-1; TRBD2 aligns across 8 bases. Germline assignment: CDR1 LGHNA and CDR2 YSLEER. The CDR3 is 17 residues long. Germline trimming cut 4 bases from V and 4 bases from J; bases unmatched to any gene: 12. The DNA for the CDR3 is TGCGCCAGCAGCCTTCTCCCCGGGAGGGAGGGATACAATGAGCAGTTCTTC. Translation: CASSLLPGREGYNEQFF.